This T cell receptor (beta chain) emerged from a study of OX40 agonist ivuxolimab in advanced cancers. With respect to the entire study: Ivuxolimab, which targeted the costimulatory receptor OX40 (CD134), was an agonistic, fully human IgG2 monoclonal antibody. Intravenous ivuxolimab was administered to patients every 2 weeks at six dose levels: 0.01, 0.1, 0.3, 1.5, 3 and 10 mg/kg. Among the 52 dose-escalation patients, about 19 had hepatocellular carcinoma, 15 melanoma, 9 renal cell carcinoma and 9 head and neck cancer. In the dose-escalation cohort, 82.7% of patients were male, and the mean age was 60 years with a range of roughly 20 to 85. Prior anti-PD-1, anti-PD-L1 or anti-CTLA-4 therapy was permitted, and checkpoint inhibitors had been received by around 40% of dose-escalation patients. Partial responses occurred in three dose-escalation patients, of whom one had hepatocellular carcinoma and two had cutaneous melanoma. The point of sequencing TCRbeta in the periphery was to test whether ivuxolimab changed TCR sequence diversity and drove clonal T-cell expansion. The paper covers the monotherapy dose-escalation part of the phase I ivuxolimab trial, which included N of about 51 patients.

Broad study findings and their caveats: Partial responders in the 0.1-3.0 mg/kg groups had among the lowest normalized peripheral clonal expansion, especially among CD8+ T cells. Low levels of normalized T-cell clonal expansion were also seen in some nonresponding patients. After ivuxolimab, expanded clones were on average more numerous among CD8+ T cells than among CD4+ T cells. The antigen specificity of the clonally expanded peripheral T cells was not determined. At doses of 0.1 to 3.0 mg/kg, clonal expansion of both CD4+ and CD8+ T cells in blood was seen between baseline and week 6.

Patients with autoimmune disease history or receiving systemic immunosuppression were excluded from the trial. Peripheral blood for TCR sequencing was collected from all dose cohorts at baseline, on cycle 4 day 1, and on cycle 7 day 1. The samples were taken from a phase I, first-in-human, multicenter, open-label dose-escalation trial of ivuxolimab. Adults with locally advanced or metastatic melanoma, renal cell carcinoma, hepatocellular carcinoma or head and neck squamous cell carcinoma were enrolled in the trial. CD4+ and CD8+ T cells were sorted separately from peripheral blood before TCR sequencing. Genomic DNA was isolated from the sorted cells so that the TCRbeta CDR3 region could be sequenced. TCRbeta CDR3 regions were sequenced using the immunoSEQ Assay. The table comes from immuneACCESS by way of TCRdb, which keeps in-frame sequences with V and J called. Part of the clones is missing from these tables; in studies checked, under half for an unresolved V gene and the rest for unknown reasons. The table for this sample lists 21,000 or so clones; approximately 78% of them were counted only once. Of the sample, approximately 16% is held by the ten largest clones.

A note on this clone: Its antigen is currently not known. No qualities accompany the bases; no much larger clone lies one base away.

Relative to germline, V is 8 bases shorter and J is 6 bases shorter, with 10 bases between their ends. Inclusive of the bounding cysteine and phenylalanine, the CDR3 is 12 residues long. The retained sequence is limited to the CDR3, 36 bases, with the frame set at the first base. The germline V gene specifies MDHEN as CDR1 and SYDVKM as CDR2. The TCR sequence derives from an adult with an advanced solid tumor such as melanoma, head and neck, liver or kidney cancer. The chain joins TRBV28 to TRBJ2-2; the D gene is perhaps TRBD1 or TRBD2, as each covers 5 bases. The material sequenced was CD4+ or CD8+ T cells sorted from blood, taken in a trial of the OX40 agonist ivuxolimab. The DNA is TGTGCCAGCCGAAGAGGGGCCGGGGAGCTGTTTTTT. Its protein is CASRRGAGELFF.